The T cell receptor (beta chain) described here comes from a study of cytomegalovirus exposure and HLA in healthy donors. Donors in the study were healthy people who gave bone marrow. The CDR3 sequence is 15 residues long. V was clipped by 8 bases and J by 5 bases, with 22 bases between them. CDR1 and CDR2 from the germline V gene are MDHEN and SYDVKM. In the case of this clone: The antigen is unknown.

PCR primers comprised 60 Vbeta and 13 Jbeta primers. Generated by immunoSEQ multiplex PCR, the TCRdb table keeps only in-frame clones and is missing some. The table has 100,000 to 150,000 clones, about 8.5% seen once; the top ten hold 5.5%. Regarding the study as a whole: Evidence from a later analysis indicated that most CMV-associated TCR beta chains looked HLA-restricted. Most TCR sequences were seen very rarely across donors, but some public TCRs occurred in many.

This chain connects TRBV28 to TRBJ2-7; no clear D. The sample was PBMCs. The clonotype comes from a man in his forties or fifties in good health and CMV-seronegative. In DNA form, the CDR3 reads TGTGCCAGCCGGCGACACCTGGCTTGGAATGACGAGCAGTACTTC. It translates to CASRRHLAWNDEQYF.